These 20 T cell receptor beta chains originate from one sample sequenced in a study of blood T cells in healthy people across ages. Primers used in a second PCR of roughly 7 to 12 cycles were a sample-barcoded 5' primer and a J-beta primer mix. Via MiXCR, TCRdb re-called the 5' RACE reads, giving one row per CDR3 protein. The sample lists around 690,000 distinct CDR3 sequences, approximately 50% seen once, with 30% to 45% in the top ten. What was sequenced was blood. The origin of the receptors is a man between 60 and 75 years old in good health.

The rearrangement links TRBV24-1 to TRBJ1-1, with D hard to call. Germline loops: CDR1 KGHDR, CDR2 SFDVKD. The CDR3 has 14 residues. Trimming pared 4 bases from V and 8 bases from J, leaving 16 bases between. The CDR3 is CATSDPTKGGEAFF. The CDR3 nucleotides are TGTGCCACCAGTGACCCTACGAAGGGCGGCGAAGCTTTCTTT.

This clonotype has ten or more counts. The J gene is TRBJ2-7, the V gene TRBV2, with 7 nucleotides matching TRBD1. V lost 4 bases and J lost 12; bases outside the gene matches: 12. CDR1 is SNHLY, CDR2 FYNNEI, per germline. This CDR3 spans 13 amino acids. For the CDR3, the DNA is TGTGCCAGCAGTGCGACCGGGACAGCGACGCCGTACTTC. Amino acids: CASSATGTATPYF.

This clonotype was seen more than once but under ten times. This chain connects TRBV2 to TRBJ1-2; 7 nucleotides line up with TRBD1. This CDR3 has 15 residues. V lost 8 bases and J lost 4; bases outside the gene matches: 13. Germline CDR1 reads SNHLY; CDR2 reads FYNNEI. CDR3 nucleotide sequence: TGTGCCAGCGTAGTGCGGTCACAGGGGTCCTATGGCTACACCTTC. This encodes CASVVRSQGSYGYTF.

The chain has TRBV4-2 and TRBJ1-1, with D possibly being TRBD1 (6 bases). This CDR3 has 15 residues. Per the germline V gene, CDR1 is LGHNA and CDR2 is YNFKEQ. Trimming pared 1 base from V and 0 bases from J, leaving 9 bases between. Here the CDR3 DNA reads TGTGCCAGCAGCCAAGGTACAGGGATGAACACTGAAGCTTTCTTT. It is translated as CASSQGTGMNTEAFF.

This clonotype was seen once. The CDR3 sequence: CASSLVLLAGPRAQYF. The CDR3 region has the DNA TGTGCCAGCAGCTTAGTGCTACTAGCGGGACCCAGGGCCCAGTACTTC. V and J are TRBV11-2 and TRBJ2-5; 10 bases are a match to TRBD2. The germline gives CDR1 SGHAT, CDR2 FQNNGV. With 1 base clipped from V and 9 bases from J, the junction kept 11 bases outside the gene matches. This CDR3 is 16 amino acids long.

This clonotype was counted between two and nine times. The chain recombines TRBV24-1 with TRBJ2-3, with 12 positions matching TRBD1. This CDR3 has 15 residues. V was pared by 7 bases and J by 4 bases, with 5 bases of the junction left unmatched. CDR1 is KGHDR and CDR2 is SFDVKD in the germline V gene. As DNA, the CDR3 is TGTGCCACCAGCCCGGGACAGGGGGCTGCAGATACGCAGTATTTT. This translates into CATSPGQGAADTQYF.

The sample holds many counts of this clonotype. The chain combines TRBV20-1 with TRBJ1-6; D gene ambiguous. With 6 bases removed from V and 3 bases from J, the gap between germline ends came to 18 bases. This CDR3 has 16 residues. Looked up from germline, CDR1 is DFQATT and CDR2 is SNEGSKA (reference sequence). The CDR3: CSAPLPQRYYNSPLHF. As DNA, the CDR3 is TGCAGTGCCCCCCTCCCCCAGCGATACTATAATTCACCCCTCCACTTT.

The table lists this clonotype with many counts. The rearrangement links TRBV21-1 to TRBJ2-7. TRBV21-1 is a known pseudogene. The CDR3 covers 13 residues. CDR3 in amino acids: CAPSAWVGDEQYF. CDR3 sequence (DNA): TGTGCACCGAGTGCCTGGGTGGGTGACGAGCAGTACTTC.

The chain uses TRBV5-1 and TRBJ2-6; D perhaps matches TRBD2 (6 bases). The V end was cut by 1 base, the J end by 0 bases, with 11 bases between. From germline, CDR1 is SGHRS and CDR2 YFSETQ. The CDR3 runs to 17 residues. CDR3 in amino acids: CASSLRGTASGANVLTF. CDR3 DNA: TGCGCCAGCAGCTTGCGGGGGACGGCCTCTGGGGCCAACGTCCTGACTTTC.

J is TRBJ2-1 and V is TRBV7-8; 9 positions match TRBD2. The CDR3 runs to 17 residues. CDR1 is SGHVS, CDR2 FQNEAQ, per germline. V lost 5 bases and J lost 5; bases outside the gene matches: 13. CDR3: CASSPRRSGGTHNEQFF. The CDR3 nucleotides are TGTGCCAGCAGCCCCCGGAGGAGCGGGGGGACCCACAATGAGCAGTTCTTC.

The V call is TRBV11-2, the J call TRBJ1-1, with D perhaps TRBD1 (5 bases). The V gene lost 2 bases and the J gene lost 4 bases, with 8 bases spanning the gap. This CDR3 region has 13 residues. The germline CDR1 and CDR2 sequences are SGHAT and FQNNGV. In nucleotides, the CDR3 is TGTGCCAGCAGCTTAAGGGACCTCACTGAAGCTTTCTTT. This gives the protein CASSLRDLTEAFF.

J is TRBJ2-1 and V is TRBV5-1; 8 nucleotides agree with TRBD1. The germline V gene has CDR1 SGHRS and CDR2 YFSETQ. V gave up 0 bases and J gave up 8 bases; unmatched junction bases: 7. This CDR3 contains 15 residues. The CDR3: CASSLAAGGRDEQFF. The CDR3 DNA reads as TGCGCCAGCAGCTTGGCGGCAGGGGGCCGCGATGAGCAGTTCTTC.

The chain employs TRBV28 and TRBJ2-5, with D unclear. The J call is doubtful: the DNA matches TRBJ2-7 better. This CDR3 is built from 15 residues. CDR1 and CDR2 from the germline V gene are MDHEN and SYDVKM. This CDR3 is CASSPNTLRLYEQYF. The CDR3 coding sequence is TGTGCCAGCAGCCCTAACACCTTACGACTCTACGAGCAGTACTTC.

This CDR3 reads CASSQGTSGANYEQYF. As DNA, the CDR3 is TGCGCCAGCAGCCAAGGGACTAGCGGGGCCAACTACGAGCAGTACTTC. The chain uses TRBV4-1 and TRBJ2-7, with 12 bases fitting TRBD2. J lost 3 bases, V lost 1 base, and 4 bases had no gene match. Germline values: CDR1 MGHRA, CDR2 YSYEKL. CDR3 length: 16 amino acids.

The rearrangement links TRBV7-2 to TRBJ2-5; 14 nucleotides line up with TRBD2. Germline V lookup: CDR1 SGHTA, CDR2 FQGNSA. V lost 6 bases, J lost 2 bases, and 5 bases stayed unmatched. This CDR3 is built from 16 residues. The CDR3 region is CASSNRLAGGQETQYF. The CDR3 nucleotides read TGTGCCAGCAGTAATCGACTAGCGGGGGGGCAAGAGACCCAGTACTTC.

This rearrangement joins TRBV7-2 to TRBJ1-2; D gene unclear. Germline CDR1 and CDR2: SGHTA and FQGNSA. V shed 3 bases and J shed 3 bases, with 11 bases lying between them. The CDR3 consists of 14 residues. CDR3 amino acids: CASSLGRWDYGYTF. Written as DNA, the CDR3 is TGTGCCAGCAGCTTGGGCAGGTGGGACTATGGCTACACCTTC.

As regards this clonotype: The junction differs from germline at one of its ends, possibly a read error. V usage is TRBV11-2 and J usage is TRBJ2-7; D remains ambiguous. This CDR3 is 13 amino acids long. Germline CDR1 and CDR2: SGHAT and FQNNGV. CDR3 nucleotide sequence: TGTTCCAGCAGCTTCCGCAGCTACTACGAGCAGTACTTC. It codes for CSSSFRSYYEQYF.

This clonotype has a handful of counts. CDR3 loop: CATSLGSGSYEQYF. The CDR3 DNA sequence: TGTGCCACCTCCTTGGGCTCGGGCTCCTACGAGCAGTACTTC. The V call is TRBV15, the J call TRBJ2-7; D not resolved. This CDR3 has 14 amino acids. CDR1 and CDR2 from the germline V gene are LNHNV and YYDKDF (reference sequence). Trimming took off 8 bases at V and 0 bases at J, with 14 bases between the two ends.

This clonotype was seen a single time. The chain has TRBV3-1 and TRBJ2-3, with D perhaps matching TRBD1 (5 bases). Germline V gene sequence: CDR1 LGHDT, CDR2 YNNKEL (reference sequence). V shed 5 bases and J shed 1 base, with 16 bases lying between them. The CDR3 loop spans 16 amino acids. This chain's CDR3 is CASSTAMGRGTDTQYF. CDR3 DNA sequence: TGTGCCAGCAGCACCGCGATGGGCAGGGGCACAGATACGCAGTATTTT.

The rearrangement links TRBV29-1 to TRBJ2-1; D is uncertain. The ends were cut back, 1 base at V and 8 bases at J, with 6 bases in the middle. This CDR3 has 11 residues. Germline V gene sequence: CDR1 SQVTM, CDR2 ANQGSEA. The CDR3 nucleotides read TGCAGCGTTGAAGGCCTTTATGAGCAGTTCTTC. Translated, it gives CSVEGLYEQFF.